These 5 T cell receptor beta chains were all obtained from the same sample, sequenced in a study of T cell repertoires in cytomegalovirus infection. What these receptors recognize is not known. A single record per CDR3 protein comes from TCRdb applying MiXCR to the reads. The sample consists of hundreds of thousands of distinct CDR3 sequences, around 29% of them appearing once. Sequencing was performed on cultured PBMCs, taken from culture after CMV antigen stimulation. These receptors came from a human donor in good health (CMV status not recorded). Some clones in this sample may be carry-over from other donors' samples.

V gene TRBV7-2 combines with J gene TRBJ2-1, with 11 nucleotides matching TRBD2. The V gene's germline CDR1 is SGHTA and CDR2 FQGNSA. This CDR3 is 16 amino acids long. After removal of 1 base from V and 2 bases from J, the junction contained 1 base not matched to a gene. As DNA, the CDR3 is TGTGCCAGCAGCTTAGAGACTAGCGGGGCCTACAATGAGCAGTTCTTC. It encodes CASSLETSGAYNEQFF. Variable domain in full (rest from reference TRBV7-2 and TRBJ2-1): GAGVSQSPSNKVTEKGKDVELRCDPISGHTALYWYRQSLGQGLEFLIYFQGNSAPDKSGLPSDRFSAERTGGSVSTLTIQRTQQEDSAVYLCASSLETSGAYNEQFFGPGTRLTVL.

This clonotype was seen a few times. This chain uses TRBV20-1 with TRBJ1-5; no reliable D call. Trimming pared 0 bases from V and 6 bases from J, leaving 9 bases between. Germline CDR1 reads DFQATT; CDR2 reads SNEGSKA (reference sequence). The CDR3 spans 13 residues. CDR3 in amino acids: CSARDTRLQPQHF. CDR3 in DNA: TGCAGTGCTAGAGATACCCGGCTTCAGCCCCAGCATTTT.

This clonotype was detected ten times or more. The V gene is TRBV7-3, the J gene TRBJ2-7, with D unclear. Germline V lookup: CDR1 SGHTA, CDR2 FQGTGA. There are 15 residues in the CDR3. Trimming removed 7 bases at V and 0 bases at J, with 16 bases between. CDR3 loop: CASILSTTGSYEQYF. The CDR3 DNA sequence: TGTGCCAGCATCCTTTCTACGACGGGCTCCTACGAGCAGTACTTC.

The genes are TRBV12-3 or TRBV12-4 and TRBJ1-5, with 12 bases aligning to TRBD1. CDR3 length: 14 residues. V dropped 7 bases and J dropped 6; count of bases not matched to a gene: 4. Here the CDR3 reads CASMGQGAAQPQHF. CDR3 DNA: TGTGCCAGCATGGGACAGGGGGCAGCTCAGCCCCAGCATTTT.

The V gene is TRBV7-2, the J gene TRBJ2-1; possibly TRBD2 for D (6 bases). Germline values: CDR1 SGHTA, CDR2 FQGNSA. Trimming stripped 8 bases from V and 6 bases from J, with 17 bases between. CDR3 length: 14 residues. The chain's CDR3 is CASAGGGGRNEQFF. The DNA for the CDR3 is TGTGCCAGCGCTGGGGGAGGTGGGCGCAATGAGCAGTTCTTC.